A selection of T cell receptor beta chains follows, all from one sample in a study of blood T cell repertoires in COVID-19. Clones were read by immunoSEQ multiplex PCR, and TCRdb kept only the in-frame ones, dropping some. The table records 80,000 to 100,000 clones, 74% of them present only once. Sequences were obtained from peripheral blood. These receptors were obtained from a man aged 65-85 years with COVID-19, enrolled during active disease. CDR3s include the opening cysteine and the closing phenylalanine or tryptophan. The order of the fields is V gene, J gene, CDR3 protein.

v_call: TRBV19
j_call: TRBJ1-1
cdr3_aa: CASSVPGTGAEAFF

v_call: TRBV28
j_call: TRBJ2-7
cdr3_aa: CASSLWGRGTSGRAYEQYF

v_call: TRBV27
j_call: TRBJ2-5
cdr3_aa: CASSLAGRETQYF

v_call: TRBV5-6
j_call: TRBJ2-7
cdr3_aa: CASTLHSGTSGAYEQYF

v_call: TRBV28
j_call: TRBJ2-1
cdr3_aa: CAIPGYSYNEQFF

v_call: TRBV14
j_call: TRBJ2-1
cdr3_aa: CASSQREFYNEQFF

v_call: TRBV28
j_call: TRBJ2-5
cdr3_aa: CASSFRTSAIQTQYF

v_call: TRBV11-1
j_call: TRBJ2-5
cdr3_aa: CASGKGATQETQYF

v_call: TRBV18
j_call: TRBJ2-5
cdr3_aa: CASSRLAGGPGQETQYF

v_call: TRBV10-3
j_call: TRBJ1-1
cdr3_aa: CAISYGQGNTEAFF

v_call: TRBV7-9
j_call: TRBJ2-3
cdr3_aa: CASSLILGGSSDTQYF

v_call: TRBV21-1
j_call: TRBJ2-3
cdr3_aa: CASSPKGGGQSTDTQYF

v_call: TRBV4-3
j_call: TRBJ2-3
cdr3_aa: CASSQDVRNTQYF

v_call: TRBV7-2
j_call: TRBJ1-4
cdr3_aa: CASSLRPEGEKLFF

v_call: TRBV28
j_call: TRBJ1-6
cdr3_aa: CASSLVDGGYSPLHF

v_call: TRBV9
j_call: TRBJ2-1
cdr3_aa: CASSETSVQGNEQFF

v_call: TRBV7-3
j_call: TRBJ2-1
cdr3_aa: CASSLTRLAGSLSNEQFF

v_call: TRBV10-3
j_call: TRBJ1-1
cdr3_aa: CAIMGQRNTEAFF

v_call: TRBV5-1
j_call: TRBJ2-1
cdr3_aa: CASSVGQGIMHEQFF

v_call: TRBV11-3
j_call: TRBJ1-1
cdr3_aa: CASSLGPTVMNTEAFF

v_call: TRBV2
j_call: TRBJ1-6
cdr3_aa: CASSSDRTSPLHF

v_call: TRBV25-1
j_call: TRBJ2-7
cdr3_aa: CASSSPASSGSYEQYF

v_call: TRBV4-3
j_call: TRBJ1-4
cdr3_aa: CASSQGQARGEKLFF

v_call: TRBV5-1
j_call: TRBJ2-7
cdr3_aa: CASSQGGEQYF

v_call: TRBV19
j_call: TRBJ2-1
cdr3_aa: CASSISPAGTGGNEQFF

v_call: TRBV25-1
j_call: TRBJ1-2
cdr3_aa: CASSAYSYGYTF

v_call: TRBV28
j_call: TRBJ2-2
cdr3_aa: CATHGGGANTGELFF

v_call: TRBV30
j_call: TRBJ1-5
cdr3_aa: CAWDIGLGQPQHF

v_call: TRBV30
j_call: TRBJ2-7
cdr3_aa: CAWARGGPYEQYF

v_call: TRBV30
j_call: TRBJ1-6
cdr3_aa: CAWRGRRGQTGPRSTSYNSPLHF

v_call: TRBV6-5
j_call: TRBJ2-3
cdr3_aa: CASIHGVQGTDTQYF

v_call: TRBV4-2
j_call: TRBJ2-3
cdr3_aa: CASSPTSGRVSDTQYF

v_call: TRBV7-8
j_call: TRBJ1-5
cdr3_aa: CASSFSRQEPQHF

v_call: TRBV4-3
j_call: TRBJ2-2
cdr3_aa: CASSQGLADFNTGELFF

v_call: TRBV5-6
j_call: TRBJ2-1
cdr3_aa: CASSFGTEYNEQFF

v_call: TRBV27
j_call: TRBJ1-1
cdr3_aa: CASSLSSSYGTEAFF

v_call: TRBV9
j_call: TRBJ2-1
cdr3_aa: CASSATGTRYNEQFF

v_call: TRBV7-2
j_call: TRBJ2-1
cdr3_aa: CASMLGWRAGHNEQFF

v_call: TRBV19
j_call: TRBJ2-2
cdr3_aa: CASSIVRDVGELFF

v_call: TRBV3-1/TRBV3-2
j_call: TRBJ1-2
cdr3_aa: CASSLDRAHRSNYGYTF

v_call: TRBV7-2
j_call: TRBJ2-7
cdr3_aa: CASSHTGTGAYEQYF

v_call: TRBV5-4
j_call: TRBJ2-7
cdr3_aa: CASSLGLAGAEQYF

v_call: TRBV9
j_call: TRBJ2-2
cdr3_aa: CASSVGASGNTGELFF

v_call: TRBV2
j_call: TRBJ2-1
cdr3_aa: CASRKTSGNEQFF

v_call: TRBV7-9
j_call: TRBJ1-1
cdr3_aa: CASSLGQGATEAFF

v_call: TRBV3-1/TRBV3-2
j_call: TRBJ2-7
cdr3_aa: CASSLTGVEQYF

v_call: TRBV5-5
j_call: TRBJ1-2
cdr3_aa: CASSSWDRFLNYGYTF

v_call: TRBV6-5
j_call: TRBJ2-3
cdr3_aa: CASSSVTTDTQYF

v_call: TRBV19
j_call: TRBJ2-7
cdr3_aa: CASSIARGSYEQYF

v_call: TRBV7-9
j_call: TRBJ2-5
cdr3_aa: CASSPTTGQETQYF

v_call: TRBV5-4
j_call: TRBJ2-5
cdr3_aa: CASSLEGQVGETQYF

v_call: TRBV28
j_call: TRBJ1-1
cdr3_aa: CASSLFTITQDYEAFF

v_call: TRBV28
j_call: TRBJ2-3
cdr3_aa: CASSQGAPGPTDTQYF

v_call: TRBV30
j_call: TRBJ2-7
cdr3_aa: CACPRTGSSYEQYF